This T cell receptor (beta chain) is from a study of blood T cell repertoires in COVID-19. Data came from immunoSEQ multiplex PCR; TCRdb stores just in-frame clones and leaves some out. The sample lists about 97,000 clones, around 90% seen once, with roughly 3.1% in the top ten. The CDR3 loop spans 15 amino acids. With 4 bases clipped from V and 8 bases from J, the junction kept 9 bases outside the gene matches. Germline V gene lookup returns CDR1 MGHRA and CDR2 YSYEKL. V usage is TRBV4-1 and J usage is TRBJ1-4; TRBD1 aligns across 8 bases. The clonotype comes from a man aged 45-65 years with active or convalescent COVID-19. Material: peripheral blood. The CDR3 sequence is CASSPPDRVGEKLFF. The CDR3 coding sequence is TGCGCCAGCAGCCCCCCGGACAGGGTTGGGGAAAAACTGTTTTTT.